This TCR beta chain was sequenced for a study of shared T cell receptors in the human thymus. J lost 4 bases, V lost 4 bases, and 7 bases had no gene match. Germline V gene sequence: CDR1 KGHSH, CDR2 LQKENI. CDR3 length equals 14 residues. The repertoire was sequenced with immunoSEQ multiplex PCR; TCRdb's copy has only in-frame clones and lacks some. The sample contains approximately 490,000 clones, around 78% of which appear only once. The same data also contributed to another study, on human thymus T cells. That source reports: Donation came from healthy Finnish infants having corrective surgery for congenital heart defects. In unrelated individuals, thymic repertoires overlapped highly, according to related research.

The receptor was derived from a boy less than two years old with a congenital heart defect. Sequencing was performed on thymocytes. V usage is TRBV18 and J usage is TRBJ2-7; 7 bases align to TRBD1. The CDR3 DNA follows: TGTGCCAGCTCACTTACTTACAGGGGTTACGAGCAGTACTTC. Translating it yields CASSLTYRGYEQYF.